These 23 T cell receptor beta chains originate from one sample sequenced in a study of long-term antiretroviral therapy in people with HIV. The assay used was immunoSEQ (version v3.0), run at survey level. Clones were read by immunoSEQ multiplex PCR, and TCRdb kept only the in-frame ones, dropping some. The sample holds over 15,000 clones, approximately 85% seen once. Sequenced here: unsorted PBMCs, sampled 0.5 years after starting antiretroviral therapy. The receptors derive from a woman in her forties with HIV.

The chain links TRBV19 to TRBJ2-2; D is perhaps TRBD1 (6 bases). Trimming pared 4 bases from V and 4 bases from J, leaving 16 bases between. The germline V gene has CDR1 LNHDA and CDR2 SQIVND (reference sequence). There are 16 residues in the CDR3. The CDR3 protein is CASSKWIQGLTGELFF. CDR3 nucleotides: TGTGCCAGTAGTAAATGGATCCAGGGGCTCACCGGGGAGCTGTTTTTT.

The chain combines TRBV9 with TRBJ1-1, with 9 bases aligning to TRBD1. The CDR3 is 16 residues long. The trim removed 3 bases at V and 4 bases at J, leaving 10 bases unmatched. Per the germline V gene, CDR1 is SGDLS and CDR2 is YYNGEE. This chain's CDR3 is CASSGAPQGASTEAFF. The CDR3 coding sequence is TGTGCCAGCAGCGGAGCCCCACAGGGGGCGAGCACTGAAGCTTTCTTT.

V is TRBV6-6 and J is TRBJ2-1, with 7 bases lining up with TRBD2. V lost 2 bases and J lost 6; bases outside the gene matches: 7. This CDR3 is built from 15 residues. Germline V gene data show CDR1 as MNHNY and CDR2 as SVGAGI (reference sequence). CDR3 residues: CASSYGWEGPNEQFF. DNA of the CDR3: TGTGCCAGCAGTTACGGATGGGAGGGACCCAATGAGCAGTTCTTC.

V and J are TRBV5-8 and TRBJ2-7; 7 bases fit TRBD2. With 2 bases clipped from V and 2 bases from J, the junction kept 10 bases outside the gene matches. CDR1 is SGHTS and CDR2 is YDEGEE in the germline V gene. This CDR3 is built from 16 residues. CDR3 coding DNA: TGTGCCAGCAGCTTTCCTCCCGAGCGGGGACCCTACGAGCAGTACTTC. Translating it yields CASSFPPERGPYEQYF.

This clone showed up just a few times. The rearrangement joins TRBV10-3 to TRBJ1-1; no clear D. Trimming left V 0 bases short and J 1 base short, with 6 bases between. Germline CDR1 ENHRY, CDR2 SYGVKD. The CDR3 has 14 amino acids. The DNA of the CDR3 is TGTGCCATCAGTGAGTCTTGGGGGAACACTGAAGCTTTCTTT. Protein sequence: CAISESWGNTEAFF.

Here the CDR3 reads CASSPWAGAMNTEAFF. For the CDR3, the DNA is TGCGCCAGCAGCCCTTGGGCAGGGGCCATGAACACTGAAGCTTTCTTT. The chain uses TRBV4-1 and TRBJ1-1, with D perhaps TRBD1 (6 bases). Germline CDR1 reads MGHRA; CDR2 reads YSYEKL. The CDR3 has 16 amino acids. V was pared by 4 bases and J by 0 bases, with 15 bases between.

This clone occurred a few times. The J gene is TRBJ1-4, the V gene TRBV15; D call uncertain. Germline V gene data show CDR1 as LNHNV and CDR2 as YYDKDF (reference sequence). This CDR3 region has 16 residues. V was trimmed by 3 bases and J by 8 bases, leaving 19 bases between them. In DNA form, the CDR3 reads TGTGCCACCAGCAGCGAGAGACACGCCGGTTCGGAAAAACTGTTTTTT. As protein: CATSSERHAGSEKLFF.

Details on this clone: One end of the junction varies from germline; a read error may be responsible. The chain has TRBV7-7 and TRBJ2-1; TRBD2 is a possible D gene (5 bases). This CDR3 comprises 15 residues. Germline V gives CDR1 SSHAT, CDR2 FNYEAQ (reference sequence). Here the CDR3 reads CASSLSDYGSGEQFF. In DNA, the CDR3 is TGTGCTAGCAGCTTATCTGACTATGGGAGCGGTGAGCAGTTCTTC.

The chain employs TRBV29-1 and TRBJ2-5, with D maybe TRBD1 (5 bases). V was cut by 3 bases and J by 5 bases, with 10 bases left in between. The CDR3 contains 12 residues. Germline V gene sequence: CDR1 SQVTM, CDR2 ANQGSEA. CDR3 sequence: CSVEVGRETQYF. CDR3 coding DNA: TGCAGCGTTGAGGTGGGGCGGGAGACCCAGTACTTC.

The CDR3 coding sequence is TGTGCCAGCAGCGCCTCCGGGACTAGCAACCACGAGCAGTACTTC. It is translated as CASSASGTSNHEQYF. V usage is TRBV5-6 and J usage is TRBJ2-7; 9 bases line up with TRBD2. The germline V gene encodes CDR1 SGHDT and CDR2 YYEEEE. The CDR3 runs to 15 residues. V shed 4 bases, J shed 5 bases, and the junction held 10 bases outside the gene matches. Complete variable domain (other parts from reference TRBV5-6 and TRBJ2-7): DAGVTQSPTHLIKTRGQQVTLRCSPKSGHDTVSWYQQALGQGPQFIFQYYEEEERQRGNFPDRFSGHQFPNYSSELNVNALLLGDSALYLCASSASGTSNHEQYFGPGTRLTVT.

The chain links TRBV10-3 to TRBJ2-5; 11 positions agree with TRBD2. The DNA end is more similar to TRBJ2-7, so the J call may be wrong. From germline, CDR1 is ENHRY and CDR2 SYGVKD. CDR3 length equals 15 residues. The CDR3 protein is CAISAGTSGAYEQYF. The CDR3 DNA follows: TGTGCCATCAGTGCCGGGACTAGCGGTGCCTACGAGCAGTACTTC.

The chain recombines TRBV7-9 with TRBJ2-3; 7 nucleotides align to TRBD1. V was clipped by 5 bases and J by 3 bases; unmatched bases: 8. Per germline, CDR1 SEHNR and CDR2 FQNEAQ (reference sequence). CDR3 length: 15 residues. CDR3 residues: CASSQDRVGTDTQYF. In nucleotides, the CDR3 is TGTGCCAGCAGCCAAGACAGGGTCGGGACAGATACGCAGTATTTT.

The chain is built from TRBV9 and TRBJ2-2; the D is unclear. Between the trimmed V and J ends, which lost 1 base and 8 bases, there was a span of 6 bases. Germline V gene sequence: CDR1 SGDLS, CDR2 YYNGEE. The CDR3 is 12 residues long. CDR3 region: CASSVLAGELFF. CDR3 coding DNA: TGTGCCAGCAGCGTATTGGCAGGGGAGCTGTTTTTT.

The CDR3: CASSLEQDGGSSYNEQFF. As DNA, the CDR3 is TGTGCCAGCAGCTTAGAACAAGACGGGGGAAGCTCCTACAATGAGCAGTTCTTC. The genes are TRBV11-3 and TRBJ2-1, with D possibly TRBD2 on 6 matching bases. The CDR3 length is 18 residues. Trimming removed 0 bases at V and 0 bases at J, with 15 bases between. In germline, CDR1 is SGHNT, CDR2 YENEEA.

This chain uses TRBV7-6 with TRBJ2-7, with 8 bases identical to TRBD1. The germline V gene has CDR1 SGHVS and CDR2 FNYEAQ. With V trimmed by 5 bases and J by 6 bases, 9 bases remained unmatched. The CDR3 contains 14 residues. DNA for the CDR3: TGTGCCAGCAGCGCCGGGACAGGTGTTCGCGAGCAGTACTTC. It is translated as CASSAGTGVREQYF.

This chain uses TRBV6-6 with TRBJ2-3; 7 bases are shared with TRBD1. Germline assignment: CDR1 MNHNY and CDR2 SVGAGI (reference sequence). V shed 7 bases and J 0 bases; nucleotides not matched to a gene: 4. CDR3 length equals 14 residues. The DNA for the CDR3 is TGTGCCAGCAAAGCAGGGGGTAGCACAGATACGCAGTATTTT. Its protein product is CASKAGGSTDTQYF.

The genes are TRBV4-1 and TRBJ2-6; either TRBD1 or TRBD2 may fit D (5 bases each). This CDR3 has 18 amino acids. The germline CDR1 and CDR2 sequences are MGHRA and YSYEKL. The germline V and J ends were trimmed by 3 bases and 4 bases, with 19 bases remaining between them. In DNA, the CDR3 is TGCGCCAGCAGCCATGACCGGGACCCCGGGGAAGGGGCCAACGTCCTGACTTTC. Protein: CASSHDRDPGEGANVLTF.

V and J are TRBV28 and TRBJ2-1, with D uncertain. The V gene's germline CDR1 is MDHEN and CDR2 SYDVKM. The CDR3 is 13 residues long. V was shortened by 10 bases and J by 0 bases, with 10 bases between the two germline ends. The CDR3 sequence is CAIGGNSYNEQFF. CDR3 DNA sequence: TGTGCCATCGGCGGAAACTCCTACAATGAGCAGTTCTTC.

The rearrangement links TRBV7-9 to TRBJ2-2, with TRBD2 identical over 9 bases. V was clipped by 3 bases and J by 6 bases; unmatched bases: 5. Germline values: CDR1 SEHNR, CDR2 FQNEAQ (reference sequence). The CDR3 length is 15 residues. The CDR3 sequence is CASSLAGGRAGELFF. CDR3 coding DNA: TGTGCCAGCAGCTTGGCGGGAGGGCGCGCCGGGGAGCTGTTTTTT.

V is TRBV4-1 and J is TRBJ1-4; D gene uncertain. The CDR3 consists of 15 residues. The germline CDR1 and CDR2 sequences are MGHRA and YSYEKL. Trimming stripped 3 bases from V and 3 bases from J, with 11 bases between. CDR3 in amino acids: CASSHLKGANEKLFF. The CDR3 bases are TGCGCCAGCAGCCATCTCAAGGGAGCTAATGAAAAACTGTTTTTT.

This clone came up once. V and J are TRBV6-5 and TRBJ2-1; D not certain. Germline V gene sequence: CDR1 MNHEY, CDR2 SVGAGI. The CDR3 extends over 13 amino acids. Trimming shortened V by 6 bases and J by 5 bases, and 11 bases separated the two germline ends. DNA for the CDR3: TGTGCCAGCAGCCCCGGGCCCGACAATGAGCAGTTCTTC. This translates into CASSPGPDNEQFF.

Here the CDR3 DNA reads TGTGCCAGCAGCTCGGGACAGGGTCATTCACCCCTCCACTTT. Translation gives CASSSGQGHSPLHF. This chain connects TRBV13 to TRBJ1-6; 9 positions agree with TRBD1. This CDR3 has 14 amino acids. The trim removed 4 bases at V and 8 bases at J, leaving 3 bases unmatched. Looked up from germline, CDR1 is PRHDT and CDR2 is FYEKMQ (reference sequence).

V and J are TRBV4-1 and TRBJ2-3; 7 bases align to TRBD1. After removal of 3 bases from V and 2 bases from J, the junction contained 8 bases not matched to a gene. Germline V gene data show CDR1 as MGHRA and CDR2 as YSYEKL. CDR3 length: 16 residues. The DNA for the CDR3 is TGCGCCAGCAGCCATACCGACAGGGTTTACACAGATACGCAGTATTTT. Its translation is CASSHTDRVYTDTQYF.